Described below is a single T cell receptor (beta chain) sequence and its context. This clone has just one count. Its antigen remains unidentified. No qualities accompany the bases; no much larger clone lies one base away. Each collaborating institution followed its own protocols to collect whole blood in K2EDTA tubes. For TCRbeta analysis, collaborators shipped samples as frozen whole blood, isolated PBMCs, or DNA extracted from either of those sample types. TCRbeta CDR3 regions were amplified from genomic DNA by means of the immunoSEQ Assay, a bias-controlled multiplex PCR. The study's processing was this. Nucleated cell counts per sample were estimated from amplification of reference gene primers within the assay. To quantify the absolute abundance of each unique TCRbeta CDR3 rearrangement, sequence reads were collapsed and filtered. For each sample, productive Simpson clonality was calculated as the square root of Simpson's diversity index across productive rearrangements. What TCRdb holds here is the immuneACCESS table cut down to in-frame rearrangements. Part of the clones is not present; checked against another copy, under half of the missing clones reflect an unresolved V gene, and the others are unexplained. V and J calls and clone size are those listed in that table; D and trimming were worked out from the DNA. The sample data list 15,000 to 20,000 clones, and approximately 84% of these were observed just once. About 15% of the sample rests with the top ten.

This specimen belongs to a study of blood T cell repertoires in COVID-19 (dated by TCRdb to about 2020). With regard to the full study: Samples from collaborators originated in the United States, Italy and Spain and spanned both the acute and convalescent phases of COVID-19. The prospective study material was composed of cDNA or gDNA derived from T cells, B-cell-depleted T cells, or PBMCs. Subjects who had been exposed to COVID-19, were actively infected with it, or had recovered from it provided the deeply sampled blood TCRbeta repertoires that made up the dataset. The repertoires were released in a freely available public database meant as a resource for research on the immune response to SARS-CoV-2. Samples came from the ongoing ImmuneRACE study (first 160 participants) plus 1,254 subjects from 6 global collaborators. Nearly every sample came with metadata listing a de-identified subject ID, COVID-19 status, age in years and sex. HLA class I and class II types, where available, came from metadata supplied by the sample provider rather than from assay-based typing. What the study reported, not specific to this receptor: The amount of clinical and demographic metadata varied by source and participant and was provided uncurated.

Deletion took 6 bases off V and 4 bases off J, with a span of 13 bases between the germline ends. The CDR3 spans 13 residues, from the cysteine through the phenylalanine. The only DNA kept is the CDR3, 39 bases in frame from the first base. The TCR originated in a human donor with active COVID-19. The donor label of this sample is uncertain. Material: peripheral blood. The chain joins TRBV12-3 or TRBV12-4 to TRBJ2-7; TRBD1 is possibly the D segment (5 matching bases). The CDR3 region reads CASSIGVGYEQYF. The DNA sequence is as follows: TGTGCCAGCAGCATAGGGGTAGGGTACGAGCAGTACTTC.